This T cell receptor (beta chain) was identified in a study of T cell responses to AZD1222 COVID-19 vaccine. Findings and limits, study-wide: Just 5 to 7 AZD1222 recipients were seropositive at baseline. Nearly half of unique spike-specific TCRs reportedly avoided B.1.351 and B.1.1.7 mutated regions. Clonal diversity was possibly underestimated, and white British individuals and females predominated among donors. The peak T cell response came first, and repertoires were sampled only after it.

In the case of this clone: Its cognate antigen is unknown.

Clones were read by immunoSEQ multiplex PCR, and TCRdb kept only the in-frame ones, dropping some. There are over 30,000 clones in the sample; about nine tenths occur only once, and 26% lies in the top ten. The specimen comprised peripheral blood, sampled 28 days after the second dose of the MenACWY control vaccine. This clonotype originated in an adult who received the MenACWY meningococcal vaccine as a control.

The CDR3 sequence is CASSLSRAGETQYF. In DNA form, the CDR3 reads TGTGCCAGCAGCTTAAGCAGGGCGGGAGAGACCCAGTACTTC. V is TRBV11-2 and J is TRBJ2-5; D is perhaps TRBD1 or TRBD2 (5 bases each). The CDR3 totals 14 residues. Trimming cost V 2 bases and J 4 bases, with 11 bases left between them. Germline-derived CDR1 and CDR2 are SGHAT and FQNNGV. The full variable domain, rest sourced from reference TRBV11-2 and TRBJ2-5, is EAGVAQSPRYKIIEKRQSVAFWCNPISGHATLYWYQQILGQGPKLLIQFQNNGVVDDSQLPKDRFSAERLKGVDSTLKIQPAKLEDSAVYLCASSLSRAGETQYFGPGTRLLVL.